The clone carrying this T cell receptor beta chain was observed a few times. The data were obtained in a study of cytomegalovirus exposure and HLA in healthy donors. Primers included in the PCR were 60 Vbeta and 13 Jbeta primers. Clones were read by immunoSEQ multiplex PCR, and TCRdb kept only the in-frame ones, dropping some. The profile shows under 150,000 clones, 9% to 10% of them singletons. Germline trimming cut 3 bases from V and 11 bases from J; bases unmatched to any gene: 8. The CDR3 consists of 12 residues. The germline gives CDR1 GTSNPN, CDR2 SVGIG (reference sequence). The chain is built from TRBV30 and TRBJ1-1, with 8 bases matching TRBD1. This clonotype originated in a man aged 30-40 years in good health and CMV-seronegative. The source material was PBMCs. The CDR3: CAWSPGGARAFF. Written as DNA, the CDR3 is TGTGCCTGGAGCCCAGGGGGCGCACGGGCTTTCTTT.